The 17 T cell receptor beta chains below all came from one sample that was sequenced in a study of shared clonotypes between healthy human individuals. TCRdb keeps only in-frame clones here, not all; method: immunoSEQ multiplex PCR. The sample has about 980,000 clones; approximately 80% are singletons. Source material: memory CD4+ T cells sorted from blood. As for subset: CD45RA-negative fraction. The receptor source for this set is a man younger than 35 in good health.

The chain uses TRBV2 and TRBJ1-5; D remains unclear. Trimming pared 7 bases from V and 9 bases from J, leaving 10 bases between. The CDR3 sequence is 11 residues long. Germline assignment: CDR1 SNHLY and CDR2 FYNNEI. The CDR3 coding sequence is TGTGCCAGCACGAGAGAGGGGCCCCAGCATTTT. Residues: CASTREGPQHF.

The chain couples TRBV28 to TRBJ1-6, with D tentatively TRBD1 (5 bases). The CDR3 runs to 15 residues. Germline V gene sequence: CDR1 MDHEN, CDR2 SYDVKM. The V end was cut by 4 bases, the J end by 10 bases, with 17 bases between. In DNA, the CDR3 is TGTGCCAGCAGTTCATTTGGGGGATTAAACTCACCCCTCCACTTT. This translates into CASSSFGGLNSPLHF.

With regard to this clone: This same CDR3 is encoded by further DNA sequences in the sample. V gene TRBV18 combines with J gene TRBJ1-2; D is ambiguous. The length of the CDR3 is 11 residues. Germline V gene sequence: CDR1 KGHSH, CDR2 LQKENI. The V end was cut by 4 bases, the J end by 6 bases, with 6 bases between. CDR3 in amino acids: CASSRRDGYTF. Here the CDR3 DNA reads TGTGCCAGCTCACGGAGAGATGGCTACACCTTC.

This sequence joins TRBV5-5 and TRBJ1-3, with D uncertain. Germline V gene data show CDR1 as SGHKS and CDR2 as YYEKEE (reference sequence). CDR3 size: 16 residues. The V and J ends lost 0 bases and 0 bases respectively, with 10 bases between them. CDR3 region: CASSLDWAVSGNTIYF. The CDR3 nucleotides read TGTGCCAGCAGCTTGGATTGGGCGGTCTCTGGAAACACCATATATTTT.

The J gene is TRBJ1-2, the V gene TRBV27; D is uncertain. Germline CDR1 reads MNHEY; CDR2 reads SMNVEV (reference sequence). Trimming removed 3 bases at V and 7 bases at J, with 24 bases between. The CDR3 runs 17 residues. CDR3 in DNA: TGTGCCAGCAGTTTGAGAGGCGAGCCTCCCGGCGCCTCTGGCTACACCTTC. Encoded protein: CASSLRGEPPGASGYTF.

V and J are TRBV7-9 and TRBJ2-7; TRBD2 aligns across 8 bases. CDR1 and CDR2 from the germline V gene are SEHNR and FQNEAQ (reference sequence). This CDR3 comprises 14 residues. Germline trimming cut 3 bases from V and 0 bases from J; bases unmatched to any gene: 1. This CDR3 is CASSFTSGSYEQYF. The CDR3 nucleotides read TGTGCCAGCAGCTTTACTAGCGGCTCCTACGAGCAGTACTTC.

The V and J genes are TRBV11-3 and TRBJ2-1; possible D gene TRBD1, 6 bases. This CDR3 is built from 17 residues. In germline, CDR1 is SGHNT, CDR2 YENEEA. The germline V and J ends were trimmed by 6 bases and 0 bases, with 18 bases remaining between them. The CDR3 is CASRVATGPLSYNEQFF. The CDR3 nucleotides read TGTGCCAGCAGGGTTGCTACAGGGCCTCTCTCCTACAATGAGCAGTTCTTC.

Only a few counts were recorded for this clone. V usage is TRBV28 and J usage is TRBJ1-5; D is perhaps TRBD1 (5 bases). Germline CDR1 is MDHEN and CDR2 is SYDVKM. The CDR3 runs 12 residues. With 5 bases removed from V and 6 bases from J, the gap between germline ends came to 8 bases. In DNA, the CDR3 is TGTGCCAGCAGTACGGGGGTTCAGCCCCAGCATTTT. It is translated as CASSTGVQPQHF.

The chain uses TRBV28 and TRBJ1-2, with a weak D call TRBD1 (5 bases). V was shortened by 6 bases and J by 7 bases, with 21 bases between the two germline ends. Per germline, CDR1 MDHEN and CDR2 SYDVKM. This CDR3 region has 15 residues. The CDR3 loop reads CASSSGGGALGGYTF. The CDR3 coding sequence is TGTGCCAGCAGCTCGGGGGGTGGGGCGTTGGGTGGCTACACCTTC.

The chain has TRBV13 and TRBJ2-1; TRBD1 might be the D (6 bases). Between the trimmed V and J ends, which lost 6 bases and 8 bases, there was a span of 26 bases. CDR3 length equals 17 residues. CDR1 and CDR2 (germline): PRHDT, FYEKMQ (reference sequence). The CDR3 region is CASSLAWGPSSSDEQFF. The CDR3 DNA reads as TGTGCCAGCAGTCTGGCGTGGGGGCCCTCCTCCTCAGATGAGCAGTTCTTC.

V and J are TRBV5-1 and TRBJ2-3, with D possibly TRBD1 on 5 matching bases. The CDR3 sequence is 13 residues long. The germline V and J ends were trimmed by 4 bases and 6 bases, with 12 bases remaining between them. Germline V gene lookup returns CDR1 SGHRS and CDR2 YFSETQ. CDR3 coding DNA: TGCGCCAGCAGCAAAGGGGCTGCGGATACGCAGTATTTT. The encoded protein is CASSKGAADTQYF.

This rearrangement joins TRBV30 to TRBJ2-3, with 8 bases that match TRBD2. Germline values: CDR1 GTSNPN, CDR2 SVGIG (reference sequence). The CDR3 contains 15 residues. Trimming took 0 bases from V and 1 from J; bases not matched to a gene: 3. CDR3 residues: CAWSVMGLGTDTQYF. Written as DNA, the CDR3 is TGTGCCTGGAGTGTAATGGGACTAGGCACAGATACGCAGTATTTT.

V gene TRBV10-2 combines with J gene TRBJ2-3; D is perhaps TRBD2 (6 bases). The germline V and J ends were trimmed by 0 bases and 1 base, with 11 bases remaining between them. Germline V CDR1 and CDR2: WSHSY, SAAADI. The CDR3 is made up of 16 amino acids. CDR3 region: CASSESGGVGTDTQYF. The CDR3 nucleotides are TGCGCCAGCAGTGAGTCTGGCGGGGTAGGCACAGATACGCAGTATTTT.

This clone showed up just a few times. This chain uses TRBV2 with TRBJ1-6; 7 bases are shared with TRBD1. V dropped 6 bases and J dropped 2; count of bases not matched to a gene: 4. The V gene's germline CDR1 is SNHLY and CDR2 FYNNEI. CDR3 length equals 15 residues. The CDR3 is CASRETGPYNSPLHF. CDR3 sequence (DNA): TGTGCCAGCAGAGAGACAGGGCCCTATAATTCACCCCTCCACTTT.

The gene calls are TRBV28 and TRBJ2-7, with a weak D call TRBD2 (6 bases). Germline loops: CDR1 MDHEN, CDR2 SYDVKM. This CDR3 has 17 residues. The V and J ends lost 4 bases and 4 bases respectively, with 23 bases between them. DNA for the CDR3: TGTGCCAGCAGTTCCCCGGCAGCGGGCGAGGGTATTTACGAGCAGTACTTC. It codes for CASSSPAAGEGIYEQYF.

This CDR3 reads CASQGGPVSTQYF. DNA for the CDR3: TGTGCCAGTCAGGGTGGGCCCGTGAGTACGCAGTATTTT. The V and J genes are TRBV28 and TRBJ2-3, with a tentative D call TRBD1 (5 bases). The CDR3 length is 13 residues. V gave up 9 bases and J gave up 8 bases, with 18 bases separating them. CDR1 and CDR2 from the germline V gene are MDHEN and SYDVKM.

This chain uses TRBV4-3 with TRBJ2-4; 7 bases align to TRBD2. Per germline, CDR1 LGHNA and CDR2 YSLEER. V was pared by 0 bases and J by 2 bases, with 7 bases of the junction left unmatched. The CDR3 spans 17 residues. The CDR3 reads CASSQDWGGVPKNIQYF. The CDR3 DNA follows: TGCGCCAGCAGCCAAGATTGGGGAGGGGTGCCCAAAAACATTCAGTACTTC.